This is a list of T cell receptor beta chains from one sample in a study of blood T cell repertoires in COVID-19. The table came from immunoSEQ multiplex PCR; TCRdb's copy has only in-frame clones and leaves some out. The sample lists about 58,000 clones; over 65% were seen once. Sample: peripheral blood. The receptors stem from a man between 40 and 49 years old with active COVID-19. Each CDR3 is given with its conserved first and last residue. The order of the fields is D gene, V gene, clone size, J gene, CDR3 protein, CDR3 DNA. A D gene is named only where the DNA matches it firmly. Only part of the rows carry a size: once, few, many, or a class if the clone is expanded.

.	TRBV5-4	.	TRBJ2-7	CASSHPSESSYEQYF	TGTGCCAGCAGCCATCCTAGCGAGAGCTCCTACGAGCAGTACTTC
TRBD2	TRBV6-5	.	TRBJ2-1	CASSYGRAGNEQFF	TGTGCCAGCAGCTACGGGAGGGCCGGCAATGAGCAGTTCTTC
.	TRBV9	.	TRBJ2-2	CASSVRTANTGELFF	TGTGCCAGCAGCGTACGGACAGCGAACACCGGGGAGCTGTTTTTT
TRBD1	TRBV27	.	TRBJ2-7	CASSRSRDRGLGEQYF	TGTGCCAGCAGTAGATCCCGGGACAGGGGCTTAGGCGAGCAGTACTTC
.	TRBV7-8	.	TRBJ1-3	CASSQAGDAYGNTIYF	TGTGCCAGCAGCCAGGCGGGGGACGCGTATGGAAACACCATATATTTT
TRBD1	TRBV24-1	.	TRBJ1-2	CATSSRFPDRVKGYTF	TGTGCCACCAGCTCCAGATTTCCCGACAGGGTGAAGGGCTACACCTTC
.	TRBV5-6	.	TRBJ2-1	CASSLALIGVGNEQFF	TGTGCCAGCAGCTTGGCCCTTATCGGGGTGGGGAATGAGCAGTTCTTC
TRBD2	TRBV5-4	.	TRBJ2-7	CASTEKRGAINEQYF	TGTGCCAGCACCGAAAAGCGGGGGGCCATCAACGAGCAGTACTTC
.	TRBV9	once	TRBJ1-2	CASSVGSVYGYTF	TGTGCCAGCAGCGTAGGATCAGTTTATGGCTACACCTTC
TRBD1	TRBV18	.	TRBJ1-1	CASSPRQGGNTEAFF	TGTGCCAGCTCACCGAGACAGGGAGGGAACACTGAAGCTTTCTTT
TRBD1	TRBV11-2	.	TRBJ2-7	CASSLRTGTGDREQYF	TGTGCCAGCAGCTTAAGAACCGGGACAGGGGACCGCGAGCAGTACTTC
TRBD2	TRBV7-9	.	TRBJ2-3	CASSWLKRDPTDTQYF	TGTGCCAGCAGCTGGTTAAAGCGGGATCCGACAGATACGCAGTATTTT
TRBD1	TRBV10-2	.	TRBJ1-5	CASGDRGPNQPQHF	TGCGCCAGTGGGGACAGGGGGCCCAATCAGCCCCAGCATTTT
.	TRBV27	few	TRBJ2-2	CASSLFVGVGTGELFF	TGTGCCAGCAGTTTATTCGTGGGAGTCGGGACCGGGGAGCTGTTTTTT
.	TRBV2	.	TRBJ2-7	CASTEVGPYEQYF	TGTGCCAGCACCGAAGTGGGGCCCTACGAGCAGTACTTC
TRBD2	TRBV3-1/TRBV3-2	.	TRBJ2-1	CASSQMGLAGEYNEQFF	TGTGCCAGCAGCCAGATGGGACTAGCGGGAGAGTACAATGAGCAGTTCTTC
.	TRBV6-4	.	TRBJ2-2	CASSDSESGELFF	TGTGCCAGCAGTGACTCTGAGTCCGGGGAGCTGTTTTTT
.	TRBV29-1	.	TRBJ1-2	CSVAGALDYGYTF	TGCAGCGTTGCAGGGGCCCTCGACTATGGCTACACCTTC
TRBD1	TRBV4-1	.	TRBJ1-2	CASSRDPGQGLRGYTF	TGCGCCAGCAGCCGAGACCCTGGACAGGGACTTCGAGGCTACACCTTC
TRBD1	TRBV19	.	TRBJ2-2	CASRGTGVAGELFF	TGTGCCAGTAGGGGGACAGGGGTAGCCGGGGAGCTGTTTTTT
.	TRBV24-1	once	TRBJ1-1	CATRGRGTEAFF	TGTGCCACCAGAGGGAGGGGCACTGAAGCTTTCTTT
.	TRBV6-5	.	TRBJ2-2	CASSPDSPNTGELFF	TGTGCCAGCAGTCCGGACAGCCCGAACACCGGGGAGCTGTTTTTT
TRBD2	TRBV24-1	few	TRBJ2-1	CATSDLGTSGYNEQFF	TGTGCCACCAGTGACCTGGGGACTAGCGGCTACAATGAGCAGTTCTTC
.	TRBV6-4	.	TRBJ2-1	CASSDSGEGVQFF	TGTGCCAGCAGTGACTCGGGTGAGGGCGTCCAGTTCTTC
TRBD1	TRBV29-1	.	TRBJ2-3	CSVDRGDTQYF	TGCAGCGTCGACAGGGGTGATACGCAGTATTTT
TRBD2	TRBV3-1/TRBV3-2	once	TRBJ2-7	CASSQWAGESYEQYF	TGTGCCAGCAGCCAATGGGCGGGAGAGTCCTACGAGCAGTACTTC
TRBD2	TRBV2	.	TRBJ2-1	CASSDPTSASYYNEQFF	TGTGCCAGCAGTGACCCCACTAGCGCAAGCTACTACAATGAGCAGTTCTTC
TRBD1	TRBV27	.	TRBJ1-4	CASSSTGPGGWLFF	TGTGCCAGCAGTTCCACCGGCCCAGGGGGATGGCTGTTTTTT
.	TRBV6-1	.	TRBJ2-1	CASSAVGGTSRNEQFF	TGTGCCAGCAGTGCCGTAGGAGGGACTTCGAGGAATGAGCAGTTCTTC
.	TRBV6-5	.	TRBJ2-7	CATARGGAGEQYF	TGTGCCACGGCTAGGGGGGGTGCGGGGGAGCAGTACTTC
TRBD1	TRBV7-8	.	TRBJ2-7	CASSLHQNRGEQYF	TGTGCCAGCAGCCTGCATCAGAACAGGGGCGAGCAGTACTTC
TRBD1	TRBV11-2	medium-sized	TRBJ1-2	CASSRTQTGGNYGYTF	TGTGCCAGCAGCCGAACTCAGACAGGGGGAAACTATGGCTACACCTTC
.	TRBV7-2	.	TRBJ2-6	CASSLVWGRATGANVLTF	TGTGCCAGCAGCTTAGTTTGGGGCAGAGCTACTGGGGCCAACGTCCTGACTTTC
.	TRBV6-1	.	TRBJ1-4	CASSEGMGLTATNEKLFF	TGTGCCAGCAGTGAAGGAATGGGTTTGACTGCAACTAATGAAAAACTGTTTTTT
.	TRBV12-3/TRBV12-4	.	TRBJ2-7	CASSFTRGEQYF	TGTGCCAGCAGTTTTACCAGGGGCGAGCAGTACTTC
TRBD2	TRBV5-1	.	TRBJ2-3	CASSSPGGPTDTQYF	TGCGCCAGCAGCTCTCCGGGAGGCCCCACAGATACGCAGTATTTT
.	TRBV5-1	.	TRBJ1-6	CASRVVTGSYNSPLHF	TGCGCCAGCAGAGTTGTAACCGGGAGCTATAATTCACCCCTCCACTTT
TRBD1	TRBV5-6	.	TRBJ2-7	CASSLEQGVPYEQYF	TGTGCCAGCAGCTTGGAACAGGGGGTCCCCTACGAGCAGTACTTC
.	TRBV28	.	TRBJ2-4	CASRGNIQYF	TGTGCCAGCCGGGGAAACATTCAGTACTTC
.	TRBV13	few	TRBJ1-1	CASSLDPSAGNTEAFF	TGTGCCAGCAGCTTAGACCCCTCGGCGGGGAACACTGAAGCTTTCTTT
.	TRBV11-1	.	TRBJ1-1	CASSSQGVEDTEAFF	TGTGCCAGCAGCTCACAGGGAGTCGAGGACACTGAAGCTTTCTTT
TRBD2	TRBV28	.	TRBJ2-7	CASSLRAGGVEQYF	TGTGCCAGCAGTTTAAGGGCGGGAGGGGTCGAGCAGTACTTC
.	TRBV11-2	.	TRBJ2-5	CASSFPWTVLETQYF	TGTGCCAGCAGCTTCCCCTGGACTGTCCTAGAGACCCAGTACTTC
TRBD2	TRBV15	once	TRBJ2-3	CATSRPPGGADTQYF	TGTGCCACCAGCAGACCACCGGGGGGGGCAGATACGCAGTATTTT
TRBD1	TRBV5-1	.	TRBJ1-2	CASSAGGEDGYTF	TGCGCCAGCAGCGCAGGGGGTGAAGATGGCTACACCTTC
TRBD1	TRBV18	.	TRBJ2-7	CASSPGTGGYEQYF	TGTGCCAGCTCACCAGGGACAGGGGGGTACGAGCAGTACTTC
.	TRBV28	.	TRBJ1-1	CASTRFSWPDMNTEAFF	TGTGCCAGCACCCGTTTCTCTTGGCCAGACATGAACACTGAAGCTTTCTTT
.	TRBV7-3	.	TRBJ2-2	CASSSTSDSGTGELFF	TGTGCCAGCAGTTCGACCTCGGACAGTGGCACCGGGGAGCTGTTTTTT
TRBD1	TRBV2	.	TRBJ1-4	CASSGAGGNEKLFF	TGTGCCAGCAGTGGGGCAGGGGGGAATGAAAAACTGTTTTTT
TRBD2	TRBV15	.	TRBJ2-1	CATRNSGSGSEQFF	TGTGCCACCAGAAACAGCGGGAGTGGATCTGAGCAGTTCTTC
TRBD1	TRBV5-4	few	TRBJ1-6	CASSLDRGRGSPLHF	TGTGCCAGCAGCCTAGACAGGGGGCGCGGTTCACCCCTCCACTTT
.	TRBV19	.	TRBJ2-2	CATSLTGELFF	TGTGCCACCTCCCTCACCGGGGAGCTGTTTTTT
TRBD2	TRBV7-9	.	TRBJ2-1	CASSFGLVLGDEQFF	TGTGCCAGCAGCTTCGGACTAGTTTTGGGGGATGAGCAGTTCTTC
TRBD1	TRBV2	.	TRBJ2-1	CASSLGGGSYNEQFF	TGTGCCAGCAGTTTAGGGGGCGGCTCCTACAATGAGCAGTTCTTC
TRBD2	TRBV5-1	.	TRBJ2-1	CASSLGLAGGTNNEQFF	TGCGCCAGCAGTTTGGGACTAGCGGGAGGGACAAACAATGAGCAGTTCTTC
.	TRBV25-1	few	TRBJ2-7	CASSGSRGPPSYEQYF	TGTGCCAGCAGTGGCTCTAGGGGCCCTCCCTCTTACGAGCAGTACTTC
.	TRBV15	.	TRBJ1-5	CATSRDRGRNQPQHF	TGTGCCACCAGCAGAGACAGGGGCAGAAATCAGCCCCAGCATTTT
.	TRBV3-1/TRBV3-2	.	TRBJ2-5	CASSQEGAEGETQYF	TGTGCCAGCAGCCAAGAGGGGGCCGAGGGAGAGACCCAGTACTTC
.	TRBV6-5	few	TRBJ1-2	CASSRGPDGYTF	TGTGCCAGCAGCCGCGGCCCGGATGGCTACACCTTC